These T cell receptor beta chains were read from a single sample in a study of regulatory T cells in long-lasting Graves disease. TCRdb reanalysed the multiplex PCR reads using MiXCR and keeps one entry per CDR3 protein. Counted here are some 220,000 distinct CDR3 sequences, approximately 18% occurring once; the ten biggest clones make up about 11%. The sample was also reused in another study, on T cells in Graves' hyperthyroidism and ophthalmopathy.

The specimen comprised peripheral blood mononuclear cells (PBMCs), sampled at new diagnosis, from a patient treated with antithyroid drugs. The receptors shown here come from a woman under 40 with Graves disease. Each CDR3 is given with its conserved first and last residue. D genes are given only for firm matches. Clone sizes are given selectively: once, few, many, or a class where the clone is expanded.

size	D	J	V	CDR3	DNA
many	TRBD2	TRBJ2-1	TRBV20-1	CSARDSGSYNEQFF	TGCAGTGCTAGAGACAGCGGGAGCTACAATGAGCAGTTCTTC
many	-	TRBJ1-1	TRBV10-2	CASSESGRTEAFF	TGCGCCAGCAGTGAGTCGGGACGAACTGAAGCTTTCTTT
-	-	TRBJ1-1	TRBV20-1	CSARGEVRNTEAFF	TGCAGTGCTAGAGGGGAGGTAAGGAACACTGAAGCTTTCTTT
-	-	TRBJ1-1	TRBV4-1	CASSHTGHWTTEAFF	TGCGCCAGCAGCCATACGGGACATTGGACCACTGAAGCTTTCTTT
-	-	TRBJ1-5	TRBV7-8	CASSLGTVNVYVKNQPQHF	TGTGCCAGCAGCTTAGGGACAGTCAATGTGTACGTAAAAAATCAGCCCCAGCATTTT
-	TRBD2	TRBJ2-1	TRBV7-9	CASITAGGVNNEQFF	TGTGCCAGCATCACCGCGGGGGGCGTGAACAATGAGCAGTTCTTC
-	TRBD2	TRBJ2-2	TRBV19	CASSIRGGGSPGELFF	TGTGCCAGTAGTATACGGGGCGGGGGGAGCCCCGGGGAGCTGTTTTTT
many	TRBD2	TRBJ2-3	TRBV13	CASSLESGRTDTQYF	TGTGCCAGCAGCTTAGAAAGCGGGAGGACTGATACGCAGTATTTT
-	TRBD2	TRBJ2-5	TRBV7-2	CASSRAGGRETQYF	TGTGCCAGCAGCCGAGCGGGGGGGCGGGAGACCCAGTACTTC
-	-	TRBJ1-1	TRBV13	CASSAPGQSTEAFF	TGTGCCAGCAGCGCACCGGGACAAAGCACTGAAGCTTTCTTT
many	TRBD1	TRBJ1-6	TRBV11-2	CASSGSWRGTGGHSPLHF	TGTGCCAGCAGCGGCTCCTGGCGGGGGACAGGGGGGCATTCACCCCTCCACTTT
-	-	TRBJ2-3	TRBV20-1	CSARDLDGTDTQYF	TGCAGTGCTAGAGATCTAGATGGGACAGATACGCAGTATTTT
-	-	TRBJ2-3	TRBV2	CASSGTSEWDTGERSGTDTQYF	TGTGCCAGCAGTGGCACTAGCGAATGGGACACCGGGGAGCGTAGCGGCACAGATACGCAGTATTTT
many	-	TRBJ1-5	TRBV27	CAIPYSNQPQHF	TGTGCCATCCCATATAGCAATCAGCCCCAGCATTTT
many	-	TRBJ1-2	TRBV28	CASTKTGGVPYGYTF	TGTGCCAGCACCAAAACGGGGGGGGTCCCTTATGGCTACACCTTC
many	TRBD1	TRBJ1-3	TRBV6-1	CASTGQQYSGNTIYF	TGTGCCAGCACGGGACAGCAATACTCTGGAAACACCATATATTTT
many	-	TRBJ1-2	TRBV18	CASSPDRDYGYTF	TGTGCCAGCAGTCCCGACCGAGACTATGGCTACACCTTC
many	TRBD1	TRBJ1-6	TRBV9	CASSVGQGNSPLHF	TGTGCCAGCAGCGTCGGACAGGGGAATTCACCCCTCCACTTT
-	TRBD2	TRBJ2-7	TRBV5-1	CASSLTAGGKVEQYF	TGCGCCAGCAGCTTAACAGCGGGAGGTAAGGTCGAGCAGTACTTC
many	TRBD1	TRBJ1-1	TRBV6-1	CASNFIRGQGNTEAFF	TGTGCCAGCAACTTTATAAGGGGACAGGGAAACACTGAAGCTTTCTTT
many	TRBD1	TRBJ1-5	TRBV12-5	CASGLMGQLSNQPQHF	TGTGCTAGTGGTTTGATGGGACAGCTTAGCAATCAGCCCCAGCATTTT
-	TRBD2	TRBJ2-1	TRBV2	CASNPLGLAGAAEQFF	TGTGCCAGCAACCCTTTGGGACTAGCGGGAGCTGCTGAGCAGTTCTTC
many	-	TRBJ2-3	TRBV27	CASRTTRGTDTQYF	TGTGCCAGCAGGACAACTCGAGGCACAGATACGCAGTATTTT
many	-	TRBJ1-1	TRBV30	CAWSDQGFGEAFF	TGTGCCTGGAGTGATCAGGGGTTCGGTGAAGCTTTCTTT
-	-	TRBJ1-6	TRBV5-4	CASSSERGGSYNSPLHF	TGTGCCAGCAGCTCCGAGAGGGGGGGTTCCTATAATTCACCCCTCCACTTT
-	-	TRBJ1-5	TRBV18	CASSSGTAKLSNQPQHF	TGTGCCAGCTCATCCGGGACCGCTAAACTAAGCAATCAGCCCCAGCATTTT
many	TRBD1	TRBJ1-5	TRBV18	CASSLGTGWSAPQHF	TGTGCCAGCTCATTAGGGACAGGGTGGAGCGCGCCCCAGCATTTT
-	TRBD2	TRBJ2-1	TRBV6-2/TRBV6-3	CASRLAGGSEQFF	TGTGCCAGCAGGCTAGCGGGTGGGAGTGAGCAGTTCTTC
many	-	TRBJ1-4	TRBV28	CASRSAAIPEKLFF	TGTGCCAGCAGGTCAGCCGCTATCCCTGAAAAACTGTTTTTT
few	TRBD2	TRBJ2-1	TRBV5-1	CASSGWEGVNEQFF	TGCGCCAGCAGCGGTTGGGAGGGCGTTAATGAGCAGTTCTTC
many	-	TRBJ2-3	TRBV7-9	CASSLAGPGLSDTQYF	TGTGCCAGCAGCTTAGCCGGTCCGGGGCTTTCAGATACGCAGTATTTT
many	-	TRBJ1-1	TRBV11-3	CASTLGGIRNTEAFF	TGTGCCAGCACCTTGGGGGGGATCAGGAACACTGAAGCTTTCTTT
many	-	TRBJ1-6	TRBV6-1	CASSDRQSSYNSPLHF	TGTGCCAGCAGTGATCGCCAGAGCTCCTATAATTCACCCCTCCACTTT
few	-	TRBJ2-7	TRBV20-1	CSAQPSVGYEQYF	TGCAGTGCCCAGCCTAGCGTAGGCTACGAGCAGTACTTC
-	TRBD2	TRBJ2-3	TRBV28	CASSAWMGLAGARTDTQYF	TGTGCCAGCAGTGCGTGGATGGGACTAGCGGGGGCTCGCACAGATACGCAGTATTTT
many	-	TRBJ1-2	TRBV28	CASSPPEGGGGYTF	TGTGCCAGCAGCCCCCCGGAAGGGGGGGGTGGCTACACCTTC
many	-	TRBJ2-1	TRBV6-1	CASSLRRTNNEQFF	TGTGCCAGCAGCCTTCGGAGGACGAACAATGAGCAGTTCTTC
many	-	TRBJ2-7	TRBV30	CAWRAGGPYEQYF	TGTGCCTGGCGTGCAGGAGGGCCCTACGAGCAGTACTTC
many	-	TRBJ1-2	TRBV28	CASRYQGDGNYGYTF	TGTGCCAGCAGATACCAGGGAGACGGGAACTATGGCTACACCTTC
many	TRBD2	TRBJ2-1	TRBV6-2/TRBV6-3	CASRTIAGGSSYNEQFF	TGTGCCAGCAGGACAATAGCGGGAGGGAGCTCCTACAATGAGCAGTTCTTC
many	TRBD1	TRBJ1-6	TRBV7-8	CASSDPGGRYNSPLHF	TGTGCCAGCAGCGACCCAGGGGGCCGTTATAATTCACCCCTCCACTTT
many	TRBD1	TRBJ2-7	TRBV13	CASSTGQGFSEQYF	TGTGCCAGCAGCACGGGACAGGGGTTTAGCGAGCAGTACTTC
many	-	TRBJ1-6	TRBV5-4	CASRVGVASGDSPLHF	TGTGCCAGCAGGGTTGGAGTAGCGTCGGGGGATTCACCCCTCCACTTT
many	-	TRBJ2-5	TRBV14	CASSQARTETQYF	TGTGCCAGCAGCCAGGCGAGGACGGAGACCCAGTACTTC
-	TRBD2	TRBJ2-7	TRBV6-2/TRBV6-3	CASSLPTSGGRSYEQYF	TGTGCCAGCAGTTTACCCACGTCGGGGGGGCGGTCCTACGAGCAGTACTTC
many	-	TRBJ2-4	TRBV27	CASSLQGVAKNIQYF	TGTGCCAGCAGTCTACAGGGCGTCGCCAAAAACATTCAGTACTTC
many	-	TRBJ1-1	TRBV19	CASRWGYDTEAFF	TGTGCCAGTAGGTGGGGGTACGACACTGAAGCTTTCTTT
few	-	TRBJ1-5	TRBV18	CASSSDGGPQHF	TGTGCCAGCTCTTCCGATGGGGGGCCCCAGCATTTT
many	-	TRBJ2-5	TRBV27	CASLYRKGGIRKTQYF	TGTGCCAGCCTCTACCGGAAGGGCGGTATAAGGAAGACCCAGTACTTC
-	TRBD1	TRBJ2-7	TRBV28	CASSYFSPRQGRYEQYF	TGTGCCAGCAGTTACTTCTCACCCCGACAGGGAAGGTACGAGCAGTACTTC
many	-	TRBJ2-2	TRBV12-3/TRBV12-4	CASSPRIGLDTGELFF	TGTGCCAGCAGCCCCAGGATCGGTCTTGACACCGGGGAGCTGTTTTTT
-	TRBD1	TRBJ2-5	TRBV27	CASSQQGARETQYF	TGTGCCAGCAGTCAACAGGGGGCTCGTGAGACCCAGTACTTC
-	TRBD2	TRBJ2-1	TRBV20-1	CSARSELAGGPYEQFF	TGCAGTGCTAGAAGTGAACTAGCGGGAGGGCCATATGAGCAGTTCTTC
many	-	TRBJ2-7	TRBV11-1	CASSLGQGLQEQYF	TGTGCCAGCAGCTTAGGGCAGGGACTTCAAGAGCAGTACTTC
-	TRBD1	TRBJ1-1	TRBV28	CASSLWTGARTEAFF	TGTGCCAGCAGTTTATGGACAGGGGCACGCACTGAAGCTTTCTTT